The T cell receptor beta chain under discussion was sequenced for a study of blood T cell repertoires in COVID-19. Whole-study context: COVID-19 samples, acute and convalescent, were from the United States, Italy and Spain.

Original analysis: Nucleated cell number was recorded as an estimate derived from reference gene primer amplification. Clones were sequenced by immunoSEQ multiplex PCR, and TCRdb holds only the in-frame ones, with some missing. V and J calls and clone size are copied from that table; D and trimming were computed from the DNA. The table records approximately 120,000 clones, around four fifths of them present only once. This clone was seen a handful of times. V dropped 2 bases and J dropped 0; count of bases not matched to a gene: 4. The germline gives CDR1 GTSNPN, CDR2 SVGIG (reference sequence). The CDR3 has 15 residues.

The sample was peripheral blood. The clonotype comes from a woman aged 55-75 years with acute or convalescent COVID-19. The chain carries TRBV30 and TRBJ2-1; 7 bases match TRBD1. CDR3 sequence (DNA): TGTGCCTGGAGTCAAGGGACAGACTCCTACAATGAGCAGTTCTTC. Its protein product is CAWSQGTDSYNEQFF.